This record concerns one T cell receptor beta chain sequence. What it recognizes is unknown. The PCR contained 60 Vbeta and 13 Jbeta primers. The protocol was immunoSEQ multiplex PCR, while the TCRdb copy is restricted to in-frame clones and leaves out a portion. The sample spans 150,000 to 200,000 clones; the ten largest clones claim 1.3%. The CDR3 is 12 residues long. From germline, CDR1 is SGDLS and CDR2 YYNGEE. V was shortened by 4 bases and J by 3 bases, with 6 bases between the two germline ends. This entry is derived from a study of cytomegalovirus exposure and HLA in healthy donors. Whole-study results and caveats: Excluded: some indistinguishable V segments such as TRBV6-2 and TRBV6-3.

The TCR was taken from a woman aged 55-69 years in good health and CMV-seronegative. The J gene is TRBJ2-3, the V gene TRBV9; D unresolved. The sequencing sample was made of PBMCs. CDR3 sequence: CASSMTTDTQYF. In nucleotides, the CDR3 is TGTGCCAGCAGCATGACTACAGATACGCAGTATTTT. Full variable domain (missing parts from reference TRBV9 and TRBJ2-3): DSGVTQTPKHLITATGQRVTLRCSPRSGDLSVYWYQQSLDQGLQFLIQYYNGEERAKGNILERFSAQQFPDLHSELNLSSLELGDSALYFCASSMTTDTQYFGPGTRLTVL.